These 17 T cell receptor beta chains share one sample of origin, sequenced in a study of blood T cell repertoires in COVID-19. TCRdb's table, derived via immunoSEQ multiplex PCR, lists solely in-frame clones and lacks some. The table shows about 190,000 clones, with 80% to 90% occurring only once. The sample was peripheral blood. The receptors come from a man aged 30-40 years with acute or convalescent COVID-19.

Written as DNA, the CDR3 is TGTGCCAGCAGCTTAACAGCTAGCACAGATACGCAGTATTTT. This sequence encodes CASSLTASTDTQYF. This sequence joins TRBV7-3 and TRBJ2-3; D is ambiguous. V gave up 0 bases and J gave up 0 bases, with 4 bases separating them. From germline, CDR1 is SGHTA and CDR2 FQGTGA. The CDR3 totals 14 residues.

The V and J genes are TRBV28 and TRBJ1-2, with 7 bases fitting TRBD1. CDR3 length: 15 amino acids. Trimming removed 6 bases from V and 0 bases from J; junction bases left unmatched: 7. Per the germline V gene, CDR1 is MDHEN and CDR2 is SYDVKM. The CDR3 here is CASSQGGPANYGYTF. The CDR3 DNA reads TGTGCCAGCAGCCAGGGGGGACCTGCTAACTATGGCTACACCTTC.

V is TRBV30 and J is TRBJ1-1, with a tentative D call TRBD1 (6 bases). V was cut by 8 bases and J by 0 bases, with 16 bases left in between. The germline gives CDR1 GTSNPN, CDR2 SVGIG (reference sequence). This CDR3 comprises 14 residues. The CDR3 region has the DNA TGTGCCAGTACCGGGACATCGATGAACACTGAAGCTTTCTTT. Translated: CASTGTSMNTEAFF.

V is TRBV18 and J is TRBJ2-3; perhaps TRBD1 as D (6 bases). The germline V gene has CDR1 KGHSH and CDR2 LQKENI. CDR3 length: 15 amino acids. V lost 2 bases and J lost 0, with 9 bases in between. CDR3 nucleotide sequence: TGTGCCAGCTCACCAAACAGGGCTAGCACAGATACGCAGTATTTT. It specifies CASSPNRASTDTQYF.

The DNA of the CDR3 is TGTGCCAGCAGGCATTCTAGCGGGAGGGCCGGGTACAATGAGCAGTTCTTC. As protein: CASRHSSGRAGYNEQFF. The V call is TRBV28, the J call TRBJ2-1, with 12 bases identical to TRBD2. V trimming: 6 bases; J trimming: 4 bases; junction bases outside the gene matches: 10. Germline V lookup: CDR1 MDHEN, CDR2 SYDVKM. This CDR3 spans 17 amino acids.

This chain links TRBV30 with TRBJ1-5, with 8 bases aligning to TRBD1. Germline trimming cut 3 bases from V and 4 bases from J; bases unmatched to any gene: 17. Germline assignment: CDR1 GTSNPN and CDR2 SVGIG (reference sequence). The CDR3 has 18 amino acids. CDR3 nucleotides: TGTGCCTGGAGCAGAAAGACAGGGGCATTTCTGAGTAATCAGCCCCAGCATTTT. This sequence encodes CAWSRKTGAFLSNQPQHF.

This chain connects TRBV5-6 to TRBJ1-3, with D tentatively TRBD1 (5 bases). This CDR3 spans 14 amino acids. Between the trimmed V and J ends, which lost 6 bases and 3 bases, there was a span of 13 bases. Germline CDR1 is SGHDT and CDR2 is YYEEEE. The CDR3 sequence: CASKLRGFGNTIYF. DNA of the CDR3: TGTGCCAGCAAGTTGCGGGGGTTTGGAAACACCATATATTTT.

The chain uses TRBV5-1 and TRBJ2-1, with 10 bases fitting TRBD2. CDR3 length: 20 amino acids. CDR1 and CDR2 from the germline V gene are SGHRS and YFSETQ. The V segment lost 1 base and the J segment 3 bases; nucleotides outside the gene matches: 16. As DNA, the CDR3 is TGCGCCAGCAGCTTGAAGGTGAGCTCGCGAGCGGGAGGGGACTACAATGAGCAGTTCTTC. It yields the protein CASSLKVSSRAGGDYNEQFF.

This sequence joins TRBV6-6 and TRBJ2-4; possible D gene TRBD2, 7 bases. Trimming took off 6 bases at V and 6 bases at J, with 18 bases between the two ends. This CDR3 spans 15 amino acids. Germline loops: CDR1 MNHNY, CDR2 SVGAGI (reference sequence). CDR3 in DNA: TGTGCCAGCAGCAACTGGAAAAGGGGGGGAAACATTCAGTACTTC. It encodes CASSNWKRGGNIQYF.

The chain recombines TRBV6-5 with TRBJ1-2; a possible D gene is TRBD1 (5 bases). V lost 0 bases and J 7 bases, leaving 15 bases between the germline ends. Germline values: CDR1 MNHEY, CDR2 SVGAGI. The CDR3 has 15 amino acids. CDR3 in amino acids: CASSYSRGGLGGYTF. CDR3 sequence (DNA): TGTGCCAGCAGTTACTCAAGGGGAGGGCTGGGTGGCTACACCTTC.

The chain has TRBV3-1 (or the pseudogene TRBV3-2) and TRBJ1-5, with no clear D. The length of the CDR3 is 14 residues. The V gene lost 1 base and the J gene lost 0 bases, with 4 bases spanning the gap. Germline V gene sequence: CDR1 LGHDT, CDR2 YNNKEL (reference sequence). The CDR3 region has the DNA TGTGCCAGCAGCCAAGCCTATAGCAATCAGCCCCAGCATTTT. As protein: CASSQAYSNQPQHF.

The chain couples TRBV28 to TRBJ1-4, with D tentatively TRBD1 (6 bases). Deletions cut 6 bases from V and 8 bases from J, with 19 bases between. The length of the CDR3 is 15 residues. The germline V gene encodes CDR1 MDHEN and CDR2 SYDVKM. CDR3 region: CASRPIQGRAEKLFF. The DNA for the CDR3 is TGTGCCAGCAGGCCCATACAGGGTCGGGCGGAAAAACTGTTTTTT.

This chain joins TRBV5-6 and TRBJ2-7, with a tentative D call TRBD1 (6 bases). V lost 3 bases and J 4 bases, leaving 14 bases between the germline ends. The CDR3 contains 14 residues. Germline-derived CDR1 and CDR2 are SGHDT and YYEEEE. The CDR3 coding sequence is TGTGCCAGCAGCTGGGGACATCTCCTATACGAGCAGTACTTC. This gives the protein CASSWGHLLYEQYF.

CDR3 amino acids: CASGKGDWELFF. The CDR3 DNA reads TGTGCTAGTGGTAAAGGGGATTGGGAGCTGTTTTTT. V and J are TRBV12-5 and TRBJ2-2, with a tentative D call TRBD1 (5 bases). Germline-derived CDR1 and CDR2 are LGHNT and FRNRAP. V was trimmed by 5 bases and J by 9 bases, leaving 10 bases between them. CDR3 size: 12 residues.

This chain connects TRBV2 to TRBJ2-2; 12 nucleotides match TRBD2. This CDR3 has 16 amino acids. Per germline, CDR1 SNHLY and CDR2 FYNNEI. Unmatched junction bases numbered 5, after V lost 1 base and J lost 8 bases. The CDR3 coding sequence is TGTGCCAGCAGTGAAGGGCTAGCGGGGGGGCCAGGGGAGCTGTTTTTT. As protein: CASSEGLAGGPGELFF.

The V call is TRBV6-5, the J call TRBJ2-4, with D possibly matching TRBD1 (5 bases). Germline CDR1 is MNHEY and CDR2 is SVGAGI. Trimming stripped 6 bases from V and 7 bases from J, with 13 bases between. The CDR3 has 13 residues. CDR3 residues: CASRQGVANIQYF. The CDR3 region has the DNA TGTGCCAGCAGGCAAGGGGTGGCTAACATTCAGTACTTC.

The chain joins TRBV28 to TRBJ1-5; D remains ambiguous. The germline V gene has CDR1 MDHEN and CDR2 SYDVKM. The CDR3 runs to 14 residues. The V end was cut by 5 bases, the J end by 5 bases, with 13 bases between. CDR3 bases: TGTGCCAGCAGTCCCCTCTCGTTCGATCAGCCCCAGCATTTT. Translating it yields CASSPLSFDQPQHF. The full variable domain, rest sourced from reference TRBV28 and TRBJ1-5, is DVKVTQSSRYLVKRTGEKVFLECVQDMDHENMFWYRQDPGLGLRLIYFSYDVKMKEKGDIPEGYSVSREKKERFSLILESASTNQTSMYLCASSPLSFDQPQHFGDGTRLSIL.